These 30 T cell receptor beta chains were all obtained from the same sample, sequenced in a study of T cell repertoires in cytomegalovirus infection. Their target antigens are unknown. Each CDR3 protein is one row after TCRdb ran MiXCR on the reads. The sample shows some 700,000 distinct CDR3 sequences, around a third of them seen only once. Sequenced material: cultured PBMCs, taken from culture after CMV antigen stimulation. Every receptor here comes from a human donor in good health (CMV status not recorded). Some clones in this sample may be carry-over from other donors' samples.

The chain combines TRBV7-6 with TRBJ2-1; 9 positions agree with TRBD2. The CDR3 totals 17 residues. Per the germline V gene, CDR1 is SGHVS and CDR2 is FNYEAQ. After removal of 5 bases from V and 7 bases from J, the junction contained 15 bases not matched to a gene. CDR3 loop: CASSRGRRGGGGNEQFF. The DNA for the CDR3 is TGTGCCAGCAGCCGAGGTCGGCGGGGGGGGGGGGGGAATGAGCAGTTCTTC.

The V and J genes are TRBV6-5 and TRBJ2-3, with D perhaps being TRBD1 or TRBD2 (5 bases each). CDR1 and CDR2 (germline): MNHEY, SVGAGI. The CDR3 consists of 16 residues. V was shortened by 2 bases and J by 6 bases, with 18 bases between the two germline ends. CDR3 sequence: CASSYAYLRGEDTQYF. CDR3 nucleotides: TGTGCCAGCAGTTACGCCTATCTACGGGGCGAGGATACGCAGTATTTT.

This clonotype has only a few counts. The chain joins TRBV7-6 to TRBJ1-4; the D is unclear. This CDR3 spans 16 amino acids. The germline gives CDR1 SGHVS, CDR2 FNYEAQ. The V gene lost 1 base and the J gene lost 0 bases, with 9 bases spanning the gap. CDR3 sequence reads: CASSLGGNATNEKLFF. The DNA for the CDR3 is TGTGCCAGCAGCTTAGGGGGAAACGCAACTAATGAAAAACTGTTTTTT.

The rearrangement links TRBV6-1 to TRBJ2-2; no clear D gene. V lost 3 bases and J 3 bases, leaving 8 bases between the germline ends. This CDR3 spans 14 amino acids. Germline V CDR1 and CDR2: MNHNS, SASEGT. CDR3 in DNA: TGTGCCAGCAGTGACCGAAAGTACACCGGGGAGCTGTTTTTT. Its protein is CASSDRKYTGELFF.

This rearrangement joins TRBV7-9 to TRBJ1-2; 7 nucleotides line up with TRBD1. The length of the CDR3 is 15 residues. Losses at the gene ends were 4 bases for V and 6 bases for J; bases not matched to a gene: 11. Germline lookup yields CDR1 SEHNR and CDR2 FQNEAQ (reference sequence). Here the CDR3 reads CASSYMTGKGDGYTF. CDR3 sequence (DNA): TGTGCCAGCAGCTACATGACAGGGAAAGGTGATGGCTACACCTTC.

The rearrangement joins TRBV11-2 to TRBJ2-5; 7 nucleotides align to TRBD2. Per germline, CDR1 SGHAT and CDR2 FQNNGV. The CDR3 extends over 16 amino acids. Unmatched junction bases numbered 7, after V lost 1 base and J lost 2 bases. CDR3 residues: CASSLASGKAQETQYF. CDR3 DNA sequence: TGTGCCAGCAGCTTAGCAAGCGGGAAGGCTCAAGAGACCCAGTACTTC.

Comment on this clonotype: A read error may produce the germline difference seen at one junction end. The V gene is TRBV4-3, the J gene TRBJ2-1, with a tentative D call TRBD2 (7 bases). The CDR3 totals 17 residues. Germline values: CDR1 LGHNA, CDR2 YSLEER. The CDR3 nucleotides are TGCGCCAGGAGCCAAGATTGGGGGGGGGCAGGGGACTGGGAGCAGTTCTTC. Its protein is CARSQDWGGAGDWEQFF.

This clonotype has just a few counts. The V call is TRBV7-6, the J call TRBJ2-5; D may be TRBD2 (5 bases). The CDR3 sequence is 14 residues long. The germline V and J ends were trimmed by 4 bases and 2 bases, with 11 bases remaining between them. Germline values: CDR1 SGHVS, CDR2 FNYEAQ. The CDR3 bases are TGTGCCAGCAGCTGGGCGAGCGGACAAGAGACCCAGTACTTC. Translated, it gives CASSWASGQETQYF.

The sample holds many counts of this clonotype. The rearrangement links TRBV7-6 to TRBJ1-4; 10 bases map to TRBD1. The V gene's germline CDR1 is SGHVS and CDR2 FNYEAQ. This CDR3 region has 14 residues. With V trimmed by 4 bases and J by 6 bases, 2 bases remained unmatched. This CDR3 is CASSSGTGDEKLFF. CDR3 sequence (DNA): TGTGCCAGCAGCTCGGGGACAGGGGATGAAAAACTGTTTTTT. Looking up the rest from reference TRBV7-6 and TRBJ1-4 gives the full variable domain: GAGVSQSPRYKVTKRGQDVALRCDPISGHVSLYWYRQALGQGPEFLTYFNYEAQQDKSGLPNDRFSAERPEGSISTLTIQRTEQRDSAMYRCASSSGTGDEKLFFGSGTQLSVL.

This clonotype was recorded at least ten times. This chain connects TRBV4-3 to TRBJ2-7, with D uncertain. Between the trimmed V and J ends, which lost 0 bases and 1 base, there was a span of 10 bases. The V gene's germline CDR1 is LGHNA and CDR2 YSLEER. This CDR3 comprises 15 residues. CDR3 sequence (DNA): TGCGCCAGCAGCCAAGATCGTGTTCAATCCTACGAGCAGTACTTC. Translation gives CASSQDRVQSYEQYF.

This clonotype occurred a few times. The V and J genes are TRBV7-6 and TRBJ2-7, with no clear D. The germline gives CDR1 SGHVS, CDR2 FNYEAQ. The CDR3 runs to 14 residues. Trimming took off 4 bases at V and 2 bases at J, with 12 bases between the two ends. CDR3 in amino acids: CASSYPTYPYEQYF. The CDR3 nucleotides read TGTGCCAGCAGCTACCCGACATATCCCTACGAGCAGTACTTC.

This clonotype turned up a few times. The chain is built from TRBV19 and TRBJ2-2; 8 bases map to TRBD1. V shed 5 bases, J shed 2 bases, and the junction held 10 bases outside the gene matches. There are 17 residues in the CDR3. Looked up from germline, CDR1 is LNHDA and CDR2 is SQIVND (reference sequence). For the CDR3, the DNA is TGTGCCAGTAGTTTGGACAGGGAGACGTTAAACACCGGGGAGCTGTTTTTT. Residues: CASSLDRETLNTGELFF.

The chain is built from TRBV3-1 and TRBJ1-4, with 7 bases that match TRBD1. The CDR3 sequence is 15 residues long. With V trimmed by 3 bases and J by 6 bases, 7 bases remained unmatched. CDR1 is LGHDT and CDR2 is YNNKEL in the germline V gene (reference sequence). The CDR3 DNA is TGTGCCAGCAGCCACGCCGGGACAGCTGATGAAAAACTGTTTTTT. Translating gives CASSHAGTADEKLFF.

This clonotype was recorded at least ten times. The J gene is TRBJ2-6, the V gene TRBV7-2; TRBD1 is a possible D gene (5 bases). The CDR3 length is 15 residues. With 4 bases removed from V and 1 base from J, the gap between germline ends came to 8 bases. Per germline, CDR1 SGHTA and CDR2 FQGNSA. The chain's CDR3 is CASSSRVSGANVLTF. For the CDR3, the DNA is TGTGCCAGCAGCTCCAGGGTGTCTGGGGCCAACGTCCTGACTTTC.

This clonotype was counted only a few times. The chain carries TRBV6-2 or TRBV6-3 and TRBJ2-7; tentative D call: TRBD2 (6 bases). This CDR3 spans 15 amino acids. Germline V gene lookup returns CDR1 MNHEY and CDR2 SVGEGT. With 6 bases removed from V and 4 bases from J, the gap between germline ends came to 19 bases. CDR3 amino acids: CASSRPSHRGYEQYF. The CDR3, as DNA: TGTGCCAGCAGCCGACCCTCCCACCGGGGGTACGAGCAGTACTTC.

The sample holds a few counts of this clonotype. DNA for the CDR3: TGTGCCAGCTCACCGACAGAGGGAAACACCATATATTTT. It encodes CASSPTEGNTIYF. The chain employs TRBV18 and TRBJ1-3; TRBD1 is a possible D gene (5 bases). The ends were cut back, 3 bases at V and 4 bases at J, with 7 bases in the middle. Germline V gene lookup returns CDR1 KGHSH and CDR2 LQKENI. This CDR3 spans 13 amino acids.

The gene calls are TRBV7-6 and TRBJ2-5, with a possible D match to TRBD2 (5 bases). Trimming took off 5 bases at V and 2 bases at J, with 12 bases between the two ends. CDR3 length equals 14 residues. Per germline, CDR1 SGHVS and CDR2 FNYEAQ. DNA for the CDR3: TGTGCCAGCAGCCTCCTACTAGGACAAGAGACCCAGTACTTC. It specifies CASSLLLGQETQYF.

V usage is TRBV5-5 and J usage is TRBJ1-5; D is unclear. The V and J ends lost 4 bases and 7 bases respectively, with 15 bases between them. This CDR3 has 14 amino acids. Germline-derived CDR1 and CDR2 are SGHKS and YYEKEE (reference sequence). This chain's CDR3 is CASSPWGVNQPQHF. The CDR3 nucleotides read TGTGCCAGCAGCCCCTGGGGAGTTAACCAGCCCCAGCATTTT.

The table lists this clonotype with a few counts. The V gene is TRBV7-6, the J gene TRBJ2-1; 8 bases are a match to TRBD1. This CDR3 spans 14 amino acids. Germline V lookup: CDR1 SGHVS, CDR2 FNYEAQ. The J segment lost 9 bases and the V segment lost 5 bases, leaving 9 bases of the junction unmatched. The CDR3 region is CASSQDRDLGEQFF. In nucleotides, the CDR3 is TGTGCCAGCAGCCAGGACAGGGACCTAGGTGAGCAGTTCTTC. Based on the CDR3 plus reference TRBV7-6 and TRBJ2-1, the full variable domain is GAGVSQSPRYKVTKRGQDVALRCDPISGHVSLYWYRQALGQGPEFLTYFNYEAQQDKSGLPNDRFSAERPEGSISTLTIQRTEQRDSAMYRCASSQDRDLGEQFFGPGTRLTVL.

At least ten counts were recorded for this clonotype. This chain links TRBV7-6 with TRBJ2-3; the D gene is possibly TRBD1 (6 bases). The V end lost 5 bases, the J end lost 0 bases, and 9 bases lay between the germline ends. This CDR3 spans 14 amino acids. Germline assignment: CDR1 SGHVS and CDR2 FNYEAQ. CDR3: CASSGGPSTDTQYF. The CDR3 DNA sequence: TGTGCCAGCAGCGGGGGCCCAAGCACAGATACGCAGTATTTT.

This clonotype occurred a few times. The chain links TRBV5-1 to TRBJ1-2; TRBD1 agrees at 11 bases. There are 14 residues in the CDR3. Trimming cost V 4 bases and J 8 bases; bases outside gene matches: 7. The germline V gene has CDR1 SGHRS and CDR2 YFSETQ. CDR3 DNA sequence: TGCGCCAGCAGCCAGCTGGGACAGGGGGGAGGCTACACCTTC. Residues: CASSQLGQGGGYTF.

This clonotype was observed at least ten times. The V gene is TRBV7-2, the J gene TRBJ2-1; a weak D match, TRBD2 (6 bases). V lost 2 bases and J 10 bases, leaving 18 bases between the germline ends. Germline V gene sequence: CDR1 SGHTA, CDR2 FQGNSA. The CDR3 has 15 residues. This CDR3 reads CASSLSAGDGEEQFF. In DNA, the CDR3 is TGTGCCAGCAGCTTATCAGCGGGCGACGGGGAGGAGCAGTTCTTC.

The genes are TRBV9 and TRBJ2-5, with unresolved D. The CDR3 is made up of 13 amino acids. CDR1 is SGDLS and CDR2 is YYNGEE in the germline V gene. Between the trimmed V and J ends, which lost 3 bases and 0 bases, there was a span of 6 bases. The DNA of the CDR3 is TGTGCCAGCAGCGCCTTAAACCAAGAGACCCAGTACTTC. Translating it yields CASSALNQETQYF.

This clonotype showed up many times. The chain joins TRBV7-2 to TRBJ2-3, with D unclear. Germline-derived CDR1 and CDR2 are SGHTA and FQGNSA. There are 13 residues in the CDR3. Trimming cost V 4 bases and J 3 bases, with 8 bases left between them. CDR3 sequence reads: CASSSEVTDTQYF. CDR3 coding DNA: TGTGCCAGCAGCTCCGAGGTGACAGATACGCAGTATTTT.

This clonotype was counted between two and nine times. CDR3: CASSYFRLTGVAGELFF. The CDR3 coding sequence is TGTGCCAGCAGTTACTTTCGTTTGACAGGGGTGGCCGGGGAGCTGTTTTTT. The chain uses TRBV6-5 and TRBJ2-2; 8 nucleotides agree with TRBD1. With 1 base clipped from V and 6 bases from J, the junction kept 10 bases outside the gene matches. The CDR3 totals 17 residues. Germline lookup yields CDR1 MNHEY and CDR2 SVGAGI.

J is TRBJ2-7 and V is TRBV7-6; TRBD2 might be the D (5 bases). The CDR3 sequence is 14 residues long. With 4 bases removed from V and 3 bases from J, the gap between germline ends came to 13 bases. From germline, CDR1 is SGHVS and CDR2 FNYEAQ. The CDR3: CASSSSGSHYEQYF. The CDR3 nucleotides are TGTGCCAGCAGCTCGTCGGGGTCCCACTACGAGCAGTACTTC.

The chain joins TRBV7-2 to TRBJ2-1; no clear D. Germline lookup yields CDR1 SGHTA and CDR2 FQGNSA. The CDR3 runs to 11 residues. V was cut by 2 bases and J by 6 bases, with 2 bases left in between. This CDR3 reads CASSLINEQFF. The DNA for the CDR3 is TGTGCCAGCAGCTTAATCAATGAGCAGTTCTTC.

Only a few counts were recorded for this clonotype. CDR3 loop: CASSYGRSHTEAFF. CDR3 bases: TGTGCCAGCAGTTACGGGAGGTCCCACACTGAAGCTTTCTTT. The gene calls are TRBV6-2 or TRBV6-3 and TRBJ1-1; D gene ambiguous. Per the germline V gene, CDR1 is MNHEY and CDR2 is SVGEGT. V lost 2 bases to trimming and J lost 3 bases, with 10 bases between them. This CDR3 comprises 14 residues.

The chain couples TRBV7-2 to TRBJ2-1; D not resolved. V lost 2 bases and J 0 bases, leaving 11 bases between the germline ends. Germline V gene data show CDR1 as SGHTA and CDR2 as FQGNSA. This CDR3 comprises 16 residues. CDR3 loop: CASSLSAASSYNEQFF. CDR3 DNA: TGTGCCAGCAGCTTAAGTGCCGCGAGCTCCTACAATGAGCAGTTCTTC.

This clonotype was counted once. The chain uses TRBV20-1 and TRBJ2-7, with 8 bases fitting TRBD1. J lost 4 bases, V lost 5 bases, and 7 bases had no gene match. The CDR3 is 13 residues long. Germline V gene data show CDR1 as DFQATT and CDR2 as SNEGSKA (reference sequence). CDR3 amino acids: CSARTGSRYEQYF. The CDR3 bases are TGCAGTGCTCGGACAGGGAGTCGGTACGAGCAGTACTTC.